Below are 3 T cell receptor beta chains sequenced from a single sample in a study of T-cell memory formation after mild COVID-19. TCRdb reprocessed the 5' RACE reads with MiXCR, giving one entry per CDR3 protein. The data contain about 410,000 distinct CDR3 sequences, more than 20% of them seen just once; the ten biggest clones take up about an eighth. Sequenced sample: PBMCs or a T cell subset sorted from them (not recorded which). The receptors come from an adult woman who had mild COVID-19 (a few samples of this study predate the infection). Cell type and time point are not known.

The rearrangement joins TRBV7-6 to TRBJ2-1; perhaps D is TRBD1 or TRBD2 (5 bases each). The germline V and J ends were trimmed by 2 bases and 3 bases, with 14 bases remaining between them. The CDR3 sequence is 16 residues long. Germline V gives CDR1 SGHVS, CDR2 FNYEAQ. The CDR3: CASSLNLGENYNEQFF. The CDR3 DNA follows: TGTGCCAGCAGCTTAAATTTGGGGGAGAACTACAATGAGCAGTTCTTC.

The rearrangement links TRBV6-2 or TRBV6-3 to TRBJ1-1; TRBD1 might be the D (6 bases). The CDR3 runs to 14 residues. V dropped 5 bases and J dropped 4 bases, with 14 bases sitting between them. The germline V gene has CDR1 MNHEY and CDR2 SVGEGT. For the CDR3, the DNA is TGTGCCAGCAGTCGTTCAGGGGTGAGCACTGAAGCTTTCTTT. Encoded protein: CASSRSGVSTEAFF.

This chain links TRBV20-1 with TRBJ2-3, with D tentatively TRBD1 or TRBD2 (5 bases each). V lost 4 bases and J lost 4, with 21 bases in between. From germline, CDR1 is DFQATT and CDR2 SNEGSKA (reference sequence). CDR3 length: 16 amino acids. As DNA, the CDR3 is TGCAGTGCTACCAACCAGGGACGGGATGTGGCAGATACGCAGTATTTT. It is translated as CSATNQGRDVADTQYF.